Listed below are T cell receptor beta chains from one sample, sequenced in a study of early T cells in non-severe SARS-CoV-2 infection. TCRdb analysed the 5' RACE reads with MiXCR anew, one entry per CDR3 protein. The table has tens of thousands of distinct CDR3 sequences, roughly 5.2% seen once. Sequenced input: whole blood. Source of these receptors: an adult who was a healthcare worker with PCR-confirmed SARS-CoV-2 infection or an uninfected control (not recorded which). CDR3s leave out the opening cysteine and the closing phenylalanine or tryptophan.

V gene | CDR3 protein
TRBV6-2/TRBV6-3 | ASRSQLAGGPGEQY
TRBV11-2 | ASSQLAGGPDEQY
TRBV6-1 | ASSDYNRQAYGYT
TRBV5-1 | ASSLFPGTGAYEQY
TRBV5-1 | ASSPGPGQGEETQY
TRBV7-9 | ASSSTRRSSYNEQF
TRBV5-1 | ASRPRLAGGPGNNEQF
TRBV11-2 | ASSLGGTLIPNEKLF
TRBV7-2 | ASSLGPGEQY
TRBV18 | ASSPGNTEAF
TRBV28 | ASSQGINTEAF
TRBV18 | ASSPNNPRFQETQY
TRBV10-2 | ASSELASSAYEQY
TRBV6-5 | ASSLTQGANYGYT